The source of this T cell receptor (beta chain) is a study of blood T cell repertoires in COVID-19 (dated by TCRdb to between 2020 and 2021). For the wider study: Samples covering the acute and convalescent phases of COVID-19 were provided by collaborators in the United States, Italy and Spain. The repertoires were made available in a free public database intended to serve as a resource for research on the immune response to SARS-CoV-2. Where available, HLA class I and class II types were taken from metadata supplied by the sample provider and were not determined by assay-based typing. The material from the prospective study consisted of cDNA or gDNA derived from T cells, B-cell-depleted T cells, or PBMCs. The dataset comprised deeply sampled blood TCRbeta repertoires from subjects exposed to, actively infected with, or recovered from COVID-19. A de-identified subject ID, COVID-19 status, age in years and sex were almost always included in the sample metadata. The samples were drawn from the first 160 participants of the ongoing ImmuneRACE study and from some 1,300 subjects provided by 6 global collaborators. Study-wide findings and limitations: The quantity of clinical and demographic metadata differed by source and by participant and was supplied without curation.

Details on this clone: The specificity of this receptor is unknown. The record has no base qualities; no much larger clone is one base away.

Deletion took 2 bases off V and 6 bases off J, with a span of 14 bases between the germline ends. Counted from cysteine to phenylalanine, this CDR3 has 15 amino acids. Just the 45-base CDR3 DNA is kept, in frame starting at base 1. CDR1 and CDR2 are drawn from the germline V gene: SGHRS, YFSETQ. Collaborating institutions collected whole blood in K2EDTA tubes following their own protocols. For TCRbeta analysis, collaborators shipped samples in one of three forms: frozen whole blood, isolated PBMCs, or DNA extracted from either of those sample types. The immunoSEQ Assay, a bias-controlled multiplex PCR, was used to amplify TCRbeta CDR3 regions from genomic DNA. On the authors' methods: The number of nucleated cells in each sample was estimated from the amplification of reference gene primers within the assay. To quantify the absolute abundance of each unique TCRbeta CDR3 rearrangement, sequence reads were collapsed and filtered. Productive Simpson clonality was computed per sample as the square root of Simpson's diversity index over productive rearrangements. Entries here come from immuneACCESS through TCRdb and include only in-frame sequences with V and J called. Some clones fail to appear in such tables; in the studies checked, an unresolved V gene covers under half of the shortfall, and the cause of the remainder is unknown. That table is the source of V, J and clone size, and D and trimming were worked out from the DNA. The sample contains about 99,000 clones, 80% to 85% of them found a single time. Less than 2% of the sample is taken by the ten largest.

The sample was peripheral blood. The receptor was isolated from a man aged 70 or older with active or convalescent COVID-19. The chain uses TRBV5-1 and TRBJ1-4; TRBD1 is a possible D gene, resting on 5 matching bases. The CDR3: CASSFEGASYEKLFF. The DNA is TGCGCCAGCAGCTTCGAAGGGGCGTCATATGAAAAACTGTTTTTT.